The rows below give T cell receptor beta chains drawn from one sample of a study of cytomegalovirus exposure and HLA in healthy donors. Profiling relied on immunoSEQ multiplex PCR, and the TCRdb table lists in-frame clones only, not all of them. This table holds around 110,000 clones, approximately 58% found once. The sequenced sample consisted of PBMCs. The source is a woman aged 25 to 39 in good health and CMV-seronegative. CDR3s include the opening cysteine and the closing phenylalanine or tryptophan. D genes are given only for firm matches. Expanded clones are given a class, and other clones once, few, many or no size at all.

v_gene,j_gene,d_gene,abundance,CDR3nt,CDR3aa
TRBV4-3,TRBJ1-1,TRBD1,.,TGCGCCAGCAGCCACAGGACAGGCGGTAACACTGAAGCTTTCTTT,CASSHRTGGNTEAFF
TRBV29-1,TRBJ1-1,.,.,TGCAGCTCACTCGTTGGTGGTCACCCTATTGAAGCTTTCTTT,CSSLVGGHPIEAFF
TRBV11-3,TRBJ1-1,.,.,TGTGCCAGCAGCTCAGGGGTTGGCACTGAAGCTTTCTTT,CASSSGVGTEAFF
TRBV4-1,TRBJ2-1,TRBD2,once,TGCGCCAGCAGCACGCGTCCTAGCGGGAGGGGGGATGAGCAGTTCTTC,CASSTRPSGRGDEQFF
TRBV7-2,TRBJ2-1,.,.,TGTGCCAGCAGCCTGGGTCCTTTCAGCGGTGAGCAGTTCTTC,CASSLGPFSGEQFF
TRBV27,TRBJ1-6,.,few,TGTGCCAGCAGTTTTGGTATTCGTTACACTTCACCCCTCCACTTT,CASSFGIRYTSPLHF
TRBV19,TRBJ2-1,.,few,TGTGCCAGTAGTACTTACAATGAGCAGTTCTTC,CASSTYNEQFF
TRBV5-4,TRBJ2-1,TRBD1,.,TGTGCCAGCAGCTTGGATCAGGGGGCGACTGAGCAGTTCTTC,CASSLDQGATEQFF
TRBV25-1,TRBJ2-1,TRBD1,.,TGTGCCAGCAGTGGGACAGGGGAAGGCATGAATGAGCAGTTCTTC,CASSGTGEGMNEQFF
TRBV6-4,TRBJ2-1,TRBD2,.,TGTGCCAGCAGTGAACTAGCGGGACTTGGTTCGGGTGAGCAGTTCTTC,CASSELAGLGSGEQFF
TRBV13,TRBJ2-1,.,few,TGTGCCAGCAGAATTACACCATACAATGAGCAGTTCTTC,CASRITPYNEQFF
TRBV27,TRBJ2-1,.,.,TGTGCCAGCAGTTTTGAGGGGGTCTTCTACAATGAGCAGTTCTTC,CASSFEGVFYNEQFF
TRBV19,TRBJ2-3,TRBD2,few,TGTGCCAGTAGCATTAACCCGCCGACTAGCGGGGGCACAGATACGCAGTATTTT,CASSINPPTSGGTDTQYF
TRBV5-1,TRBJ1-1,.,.,TGCGCCAGCAGTTCAGGGTACACTGAAGCTTTCTTT,CASSSGYTEAFF
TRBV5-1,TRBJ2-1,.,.,TGCGCCAGCAGACAGGGACATTCCAGCGGGAACTCCTACAATGAGCAGTTCTTC,CASRQGHSSGNSYNEQFF
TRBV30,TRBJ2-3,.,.,TGTGCCTGGAGTGTAAGTGACAGTTCCGCTAGCACAGATACGCAGTATTTT,CAWSVSDSSASTDTQYF
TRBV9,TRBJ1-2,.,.,TGTGCCAGCAGCGAAGGGAGTAACTATGGCTACACCTTC,CASSEGSNYGYTF